The rows below give T cell receptor beta chains drawn from one sample of a study of OX40 agonist ivuxolimab in advanced cancers. Measured with immunoSEQ multiplex PCR; TCRdb has only the in-frame clones, and not every one. Of more than 20,000 clones in the sample, approximately 73% were seen once. Sequencing used CD4+ or CD8+ T cells sorted from blood, obtained in a trial of the OX40 agonist ivuxolimab. The source of these receptors is an adult with an advanced solid tumor such as melanoma, head and neck, liver or kidney cancer. Each CDR3 is given with its conserved first and last residue. The D gene is left open where the match is weak. For some rows the clone size is stated as once, few or many, or as a class when expanded; others skip it.

TRBV9	TRBJ2-1	NA	NA	CASSVLDSYNEQFF	TGTGCCAGCAGCGTCCTGGATTCTTACAATGAGCAGTTCTTC
TRBV28	TRBJ2-7	NA	TRBD1	CASSSDRGWDEQYF	TGTGCCAGCAGTTCGGACAGGGGCTGGGACGAGCAGTACTTC
TRBV7-2	TRBJ2-3	NA	NA	CATQLGIERTDTQYF	TGTGCCACTCAGCTTGGTATAGAGCGCACAGATACGCAGTATTTT
TRBV14	TRBJ2-5	NA	NA	CASSQDPDRSWGETQYF	TGTGCCAGCAGCCAAGATCCCGACCGCTCCTGGGGAGAGACCCAGTACTTC
TRBV27	TRBJ2-3	NA	TRBD1	CASSFGTATLTDTQYF	TGTGCCAGCAGTTTTGGGACAGCCACCCTCACAGATACGCAGTATTTT
TRBV11-2	TRBJ2-7	NA	TRBD1	CASTENLGGSDEQYF	TGTGCCAGCACCGAGAATCTAGGGGGCTCCGACGAGCAGTACTTC
TRBV10-1	TRBJ2-3	NA	NA	CASRADGDVTDTQYF	TGCGCCAGCAGGGCTGACGGGGATGTAACAGATACGCAGTATTTT
TRBV6-5	TRBJ1-1	NA	NA	CASSYENTEAFF	TGTGCCAGCAGTTACGAGAACACTGAAGCTTTCTTT
TRBV28	TRBJ2-1	NA	NA	CASSLRDPGPRYNEQFF	TGTGCCAGCAGTCTCCGGGACCCCGGTCCCCGGTACAATGAGCAGTTCTTC
TRBV4-2	TRBJ2-5	once	TRBD2	CASSLLAGGHETQYF	TGTGCCAGCAGCCTTCTAGCGGGGGGGCACGAGACCCAGTACTTC